This entry is about one T cell receptor beta chain. Per the original data handling: Reference gene primers were amplified, and this amplification served to estimate nucleated cell counts. TCRdb's copy holds only in-frame clones and misses some; the assay was immunoSEQ multiplex PCR. V and J calls and clone size are as listed in that table; D and trimming were resolved from the DNA. The sample yields approximately 260,000 clones, more than 70% seen once. The data are from a study of blood T cell repertoires in COVID-19. Across the study: COVID-19 samples, acute and convalescent, were from the United States, Italy and Spain.

This CDR3 comprises 13 residues. CDR1 is LNHDA and CDR2 is SQIVND in the germline V gene (reference sequence). The V end lost 7 bases, the J end lost 7 bases, and 13 bases lay between the germline ends. This clonotype was sampled from a woman in her thirties or forties who had recovered from COVID-19. Sequencing used peripheral blood. The chain uses TRBV19 and TRBJ2-2; D may be TRBD1 (5 bases). CDR3 in DNA: TGTGCCAGTAACGGCAGGGTGGGCGGGGAGCTGTTTTTT. Its translation is CASNGRVGGELFF.